This T cell receptor beta chain was sequenced in a study of T cell repertoires in cytomegalovirus infection. Background on the study: Indications came from public TCR beta signatures; they pointed to CMV infection and to a matching HLA type.

TCRdb re-derived calls from the reads in MiXCR, one entry per CDR3 protein. Among roughly 220,000 distinct CDR3 sequences, around 40% were seen once, and the ten largest hold roughly three fifths. This clonotype was seen a few times. Antigen: not known. Between the trimmed V and J ends, which lost 4 bases and 3 bases, there was a span of 10 bases. The CDR3 is 14 residues long. CDR1 and CDR2 (germline): SGHAT, FQDESV (reference sequence). The sequence was collected from a human donor in good health (CMV status not recorded). Some clones in this sample may be carry-over from other donors' samples. This chain joins TRBV11-1 and TRBJ2-4, with D uncertain. The sample consisted of CD8+ T cells from cultured PBMCs, taken from culture after CMV antigen stimulation. CDR3 DNA: TGTGCCAGCAGCTCCATAGGTGTCAAAAACATTCAGTACTTC. It is translated as CASSSIGVKNIQYF.